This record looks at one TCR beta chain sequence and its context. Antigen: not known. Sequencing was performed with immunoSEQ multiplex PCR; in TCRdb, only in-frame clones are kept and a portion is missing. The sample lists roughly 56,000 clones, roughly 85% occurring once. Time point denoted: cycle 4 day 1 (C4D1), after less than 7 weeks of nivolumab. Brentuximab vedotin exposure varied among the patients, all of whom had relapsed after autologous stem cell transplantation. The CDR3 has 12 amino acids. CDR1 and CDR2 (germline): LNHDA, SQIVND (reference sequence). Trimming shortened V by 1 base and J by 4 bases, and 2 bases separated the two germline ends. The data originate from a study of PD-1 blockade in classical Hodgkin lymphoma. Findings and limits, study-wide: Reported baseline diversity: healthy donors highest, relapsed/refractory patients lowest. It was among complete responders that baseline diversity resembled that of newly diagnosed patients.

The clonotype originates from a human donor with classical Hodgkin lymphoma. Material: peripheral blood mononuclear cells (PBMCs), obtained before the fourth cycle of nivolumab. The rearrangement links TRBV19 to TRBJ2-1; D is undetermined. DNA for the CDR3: TGTGCCAGTAGTATAGGGTACAATGAGCAGTTCTTC. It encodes CASSIGYNEQFF.